This T cell receptor beta chain was sequenced for a study of monozygotic twins with inflammatory bowel disease. Study findings and constraints: Clonotype overlap with others was lower in IBD patients than in healthy twins, a difference that was greatest with disease activity.

A remark on this clonotype: Its antigen is as yet unknown.

The draw for each donor consisted of a single 2.5 ml blood sample. This CDR3 is 16 amino acids long. Incorporation of UMIs carrying a 6-nucleotide sample barcode was performed by template switching. Two nested PCRs, of roughly 15 and 9 cycles, processed TCRalpha and TCRbeta cDNA. From its re-call of the 5' RACE reads, TCRdb lists each CDR3 protein once, without DNA. This sample's table has some 450,000 distinct CDR3 sequences. The sequenced sample was blood. The chain couples TRBV12-3 or TRBV12-4 to TRBJ2-2; TCRdb's D call, TRBD1, is unchecked because there is no DNA. The sequence derives from a human donor with ulcerative colitis or Crohn's disease, or a healthy co-twin of an affected twin (not recorded which). This CDR3 is CASRRSGTVNTGELFF.